One sample yielded the 10 T cell receptor beta chains listed below, sequenced in a study of cytomegalovirus exposure and HLA in healthy donors. It was with 60 Vbeta and 13 Jbeta primers that the PCR ran. Using immunoSEQ multiplex PCR, the repertoire was profiled, and TCRdb retains in-frame clones only, with some absent. This table has fewer than 250,000 clones, about 80% appearing once. Sequenced input: PBMCs. These receptors were obtained from a man between 35 and 55 years old in good health and CMV-seropositive.

This clone was observed a handful of times. The CDR3 DNA is TGTGCCAGCAGCACCAGTCTAGCGGGAGGGCCGTACACCGGGGAGCTGTTTTTT. Its translation is CASSTSLAGGPYTGELFF. This chain joins TRBV9 and TRBJ2-2; 12 positions agree with TRBD2. The junction had 10 bases not matched to a gene; V was cut back by 4 bases and J by 3 bases. From germline, CDR1 is SGDLS and CDR2 YYNGEE. The CDR3 spans 18 residues.

V gene TRBV27 combines with J gene TRBJ2-1; 7 nucleotides align to TRBD2. This CDR3 spans 16 amino acids. CDR1 and CDR2 from the germline V gene are MNHEY and SMNVEV (reference sequence). The ends lost 5 bases at V and 0 bases at J; junction bases unmatched: 7. The CDR3 sequence: CASSALAASSYNEQFF. CDR3 nucleotides: TGTGCCAGCAGTGCCCTAGCGGCTAGCTCCTACAATGAGCAGTTCTTC.

V is TRBV4-1 and J is TRBJ2-7; TRBD1 matches at 8 bases. The CDR3 sequence is 15 residues long. The V gene's germline CDR1 is MGHRA and CDR2 YSYEKL. J lost 4 bases, V lost 2 bases, and 7 bases had no gene match. This CDR3 reads CASSQPGQGRYEQYF. The CDR3 bases are TGCGCCAGCAGCCAACCTGGACAGGGTCGGTACGAGCAGTACTTC.

The chain employs TRBV18 and TRBJ2-7; D may be TRBD2 (5 bases). CDR3 length equals 13 residues. Germline V CDR1 and CDR2: KGHSH, LQKENI. Trimming shortened V by 1 base and J by 3 bases, and 7 bases separated the two germline ends. CDR3 amino acids: CASSPRRDYEQYV. In DNA form, the CDR3 reads TGTGCCAGCTCACCACGACGGGACTACGAGCAGTACGTC.

The genes are TRBV11-2 and TRBJ1-5, with a weak D call TRBD1 (6 bases). The V end was cut by 6 bases, the J end by 6 bases, with 18 bases between. The CDR3 spans 15 residues. Germline V gene data show CDR1 as SGHAT and CDR2 as FQNNGV. The CDR3 sequence: CASSTTAGVSQPQHF. The CDR3, as DNA: TGTGCCAGCAGTACCACCGCAGGGGTTAGTCAGCCCCAGCATTTT.

The V gene is TRBV5-1, the J gene TRBJ2-1, with 9 nucleotides matching TRBD2. CDR1 is SGHRS and CDR2 is YFSETQ in the germline V gene. The CDR3 is 14 residues long. Trimming at V came to 4 bases and at J to 7 bases, leaving 6 bases not matched to a gene. CDR3 DNA: TGCGCCAGCAGCCCGCCGACTAGCGGTAATGAGCAGTTCTTC. It encodes CASSPPTSGNEQFF.

The rearrangement links TRBV5-1 to TRBJ2-5; 12 nucleotides agree with TRBD2. The J segment lost 2 bases and the V segment lost 0 bases, leaving 11 bases of the junction unmatched. From germline, CDR1 is SGHRS and CDR2 YFSETQ. The CDR3 covers 19 residues. The CDR3 region has the DNA TGCGCCAGCAGCTTGGCGGCTAGCGGGAGGGCCCTAAGACAAGAGACCCAGTACTTC. Its translation: CASSLAASGRALRQETQYF.

The gene calls are TRBV7-2 and TRBJ1-3, with D possibly matching TRBD1 (6 bases). In germline, CDR1 is SGHTA, CDR2 FQGNSA. V lost 4 bases to trimming and J lost 3 bases, with 13 bases between them. The CDR3 length is 15 residues. As DNA, the CDR3 is TGTGCCAGCAGCTCCTCGAGGGGGGGTGGAAACACCATATATTTT. Translated, it gives CASSSSRGGGNTIYF. The whole variable domain, filled in from reference TRBV7-2 and TRBJ1-3, reads GAGVSQSPSNKVTEKGKDVELRCDPISGHTALYWYRQSLGQGLEFLIYFQGNSAPDKSGLPSDRFSAERTGGSVSTLTIQRTQQEDSAVYLCASSSSRGGGNTIYFGEGSWLTVV.

The chain links TRBV5-1 to TRBJ1-1; D perhaps matches TRBD1 (5 bases). The CDR3 consists of 14 residues. Germline lookup yields CDR1 SGHRS and CDR2 YFSETQ. Trimming removed 3 bases at V and 6 bases at J, with 15 bases between. CDR3 loop: CASSSSLGDSEAFF. The CDR3 DNA sequence: TGCGCCAGCAGCTCGAGTTTAGGGGACTCTGAAGCTTTCTTT.

On this clone: The identical CDR3 is also encoded by other nucleotide sequences in the sample. The DNA of the CDR3 is TGTGCCAGCAGGGCGAGCGGAGCAGATACGCAGTATTTT. Its translation: CASRASGADTQYF. The chain is built from TRBV6-1 and TRBJ2-3; perhaps TRBD2 as D (5 bases). CDR1 is MNHNS, CDR2 SASEGT, per germline. Trimming pared 6 bases from V and 4 bases from J, leaving 11 bases between. The CDR3 consists of 13 residues.